The text below deals with one TCR beta chain. In the original processing: It was from reference gene primer amplification that nucleated cell counts were estimated. The table came from immunoSEQ multiplex PCR; TCRdb's copy has only in-frame clones and leaves some out. For V, J and clone size, that table is used; D and trimming come from the DNA. The sample carries about 68,000 clones, approximately 90% recorded once. The length of the CDR3 is 14 residues. With 3 bases removed from V and 1 base from J, the gap between germline ends came to 9 bases. The germline gives CDR1 LNHDA, CDR2 SQIVND (reference sequence). The data stem from a study of blood T cell repertoires in COVID-19. Overall study context: COVID-19 samples from acute and convalescent phases originated in the United States, Italy and Spain. Sample material is recorded as cDNA or gDNA derived from T cells, B-cell-depleted T cells, or PBMCs.

The receptor's source is a woman between 45 and 65 years old with COVID-19, enrolled during active disease. This rearrangement joins TRBV19 to TRBJ1-2; D call uncertain. Sequencing used peripheral blood. The CDR3 sequence is CASSIVAINYGYTF. The CDR3 nucleotides read TGTGCCAGTAGTATCGTGGCCATTAACTATGGCTACACCTTC. The full variable domain, rest sourced from reference TRBV19 and TRBJ1-2, is DGGITQSPKYLFRKEGQNVTLSCEQNLNHDAMYWYRQDPGQGLRLIYYSQIVNDFQKGDIAEGYSVSREKKESFPLTVTSAQKNPTAFYLCASSIVAINYGYTFGSGTRLTVV.